These T cell receptor beta chains were read from a single sample in a study of blood T cell repertoires in COVID-19. Assay: immunoSEQ multiplex PCR; the TCRdb copy retains only in-frame clones and omits some. The table lists about 60,000 clones, around 90% of them singletons. The sample comprised peripheral blood. All receptors come from a human donor with acute or convalescent COVID-19. The donor label of this sample is uncertain. Both conserved end residues are part of each CDR3. The D gene is left open where the match is weak. A clone size is listed for some rows: how often the clone was seen (once, few, many), or a class if it is expanded.

TRBJ1-3	TRBV28	TRBD1	NA	CASSLGTAGNTIYF	TGTGCCAGCAGTTTGGGGACAGCTGGAAACACCATATATTTT
TRBJ1-2	TRBV14	TRBD1	NA	CASSPSGTGGWGYTF	TGTGCCAGCAGCCCCAGCGGGACAGGGGGATGGGGCTACACCTTC
TRBJ2-2	TRBV4-1	NA	NA	CASSKSWGDDTGELFF	TGCGCCAGCAGTAAGTCTTGGGGGGATGACACCGGGGAGCTGTTTTTT
TRBJ2-1	TRBV14	NA	NA	CASSQVHDNEQFF	TGTGCCAGCAGCCAAGTCCATGACAATGAGCAGTTCTTC
TRBJ2-1	TRBV12-3/TRBV12-4	NA	NA	CASSLLAEQFF	TGTGCCAGCAGTTTACTAGCAGAGCAGTTCTTC
TRBJ1-5	TRBV6-6	TRBD1	NA	CASRSTGSVNQPQHF	TGTGCCAGCAGGTCGACAGGGAGCGTCAATCAGCCCCAGCATTTT
TRBJ2-7	TRBV19	NA	NA	CASSNRQTYEQYF	TGTGCCAGTAGTAACAGGCAAACCTACGAGCAGTACTTC
TRBJ2-1	TRBV19	TRBD1	NA	CASKTTGEEQFF	TGTGCCAGTAAGACGACAGGGGAGGAGCAGTTCTTC
TRBJ1-3	TRBV2	NA	NA	CASNRRTGSGNTIYF	TGTGCCAGCAACCGAAGAACCGGCTCTGGAAACACCATATATTTT
TRBJ2-2	TRBV10-3	NA	NA	CAISGAGAGTGELFF	TGTGCCATCAGTGGGGCAGGGGCTGGCACCGGGGAGCTGTTTTTT
TRBJ2-5	TRBV9	TRBD1	NA	CASSVEAGQVTQETQYF	TGTGCCAGCAGCGTAGAGGCCGGACAGGTGACCCAAGAGACCCAGTACTTC
TRBJ2-7	TRBV7-3	TRBD2	NA	CASSLRLAGTEQYF	TGTGCCAGCAGCTTGCGACTAGCGGGTACCGAGCAGTACTTC
TRBJ2-7	TRBV12-3/TRBV12-4	TRBD1	once	CASSKGQNYEQYF	TGTGCCAGCAGCAAGGGACAGAACTACGAGCAGTACTTC
TRBJ2-1	TRBV29-1	TRBD1	NA	CSSWTGSGGNEQFF	TGCAGCTCATGGACAGGGAGTGGAGGGAATGAGCAGTTCTTC
TRBJ2-5	TRBV7-8	NA	NA	CASSESGRGETQYF	TGTGCCAGCAGCGAAAGCGGACGTGGAGAGACCCAGTACTTC
TRBJ2-3	TRBV6-5	TRBD2	NA	CASRFLAGGQDTQYF	TGTGCCAGCAGATTTTTAGCGGGGGGGCAAGATACGCAGTATTTT
TRBJ1-3	TRBV6-1	TRBD1	NA	CASSEALNGQGLSSGNTIYF	TGTGCCAGCAGTGAAGCCTTAAATGGACAGGGACTCAGCTCTGGAAACACCATATATTTT
TRBJ1-4	TRBV25-1	TRBD1	NA	CASSDPTGVNEKLFF	TGTGCCAGCAGTGACCCGACAGGGGTAAATGAAAAACTGTTTTTT
TRBJ1-5	TRBV6-1	TRBD1	NA	CASSGVDGTVNSNQPQHF	TGTGCCAGCAGTGGAGTGGATGGGACAGTCAATAGCAATCAGCCCCAGCATTTT
TRBJ2-3	TRBV14	NA	NA	CASSQVLSWGEITDTQYF	TGTGCCAGCAGCCAAGTTCTATCGTGGGGGGAAATCACAGATACGCAGTATTTT
TRBJ1-2	TRBV5-1	NA	NA	CASSLGPGNYGYTF	TGCGCCAGCAGCTTGGGGCCAGGTAACTATGGCTACACCTTC
TRBJ1-2	TRBV18	NA	NA	CASSPSGDYGYTF	TGTGCCAGCTCGCCCTCGGGGGACTATGGCTACACCTTC
TRBJ1-2	TRBV28	TRBD1	NA	CASSSQGRYYGYTF	TGTGCCAGCAGTTCACAGGGGCGGTACTATGGCTACACCTTC
TRBJ2-3	TRBV6-6	NA	once	CASSLIRRPQGLTDTQYF	TGTGCCAGCAGTCTAATCCGGAGGCCTCAAGGCCTCACAGATACGCAGTATTTT
TRBJ2-1	TRBV5-1	TRBD2	NA	CASSPTSGYNEQFF	TGCGCCAGCAGCCCGACTAGCGGTTACAATGAGCAGTTCTTC
TRBJ1-4	TRBV30	TRBD1	NA	CAWSVRTGVNEKLFF	TGTGCCTGGAGTGTACGGACAGGAGTAAATGAAAAACTGTTTTTT
TRBJ2-7	TRBV10-1	TRBD1	NA	CASSADRGSYEQYF	TGCGCCAGCAGTGCGGACAGGGGATCCTACGAGCAGTACTTC
TRBJ2-2	TRBV11-2	NA	NA	CASSLVLAFTGELFF	TGTGCCAGCAGCTTAGTCCTAGCTTTCACCGGGGAGCTGTTTTTT
TRBJ2-4	TRBV11-2	TRBD2	NA	CASSNSGILAKNIQYF	TGTGCCAGCAGCAATAGCGGGATACTAGCCAAAAACATTCAGTACTTC
TRBJ2-7	TRBV19	TRBD2	NA	CASTSGGMDAARDEQYF	TGTGCCAGTACCTCGGGGGGGATGGACGCGGCCAGGGACGAGCAGTACTTC
TRBJ1-4	TRBV2	TRBD1	NA	CASREYGQDSEKLFF	TGTGCCAGCAGGGAATATGGACAGGATTCTGAAAAACTGTTTTTT
TRBJ2-2	TRBV18	NA	NA	CASSRAGELFF	TGTGCCAGCTCCCGGGCCGGGGAGCTGTTTTTT
TRBJ1-5	TRBV6-6	TRBD1	NA	CASRSGQGLGNQPQHF	TGTGCCAGCAGGAGCGGACAGGGTTTGGGCAATCAGCCCCAGCATTTT
TRBJ2-3	TRBV5-1	TRBD2	NA	CASFPGLAGSTQYF	TGCGCCAGCTTTCCGGGACTAGCGGGGAGTACGCAGTATTTT
TRBJ2-3	TRBV7-8	NA	NA	CASSLVAGGSTDTQYF	TGTGCCAGCAGCTTAGTTGCAGGGGGGAGCACAGATACGCAGTATTTT
TRBJ2-7	TRBV28	TRBD1	NA	CASSLWGQAVYEQYF	TGTGCCAGCAGTTTATGGGGACAGGCCGTCTACGAGCAGTACTTC
TRBJ2-2	TRBV5-6	TRBD2	NA	CASSYLAGGNPGELFF	TGTGCCAGCAGCTACCTAGCGGGAGGGAACCCCGGGGAGCTGTTTTTT
TRBJ2-7	TRBV5-4	TRBD1	few	CASSLPGGSEQYF	TGTGCCAGCAGCTTGCCAGGGGGAAGCGAGCAGTACTTC
TRBJ2-7	TRBV19	TRBD1	NA	CASSDRRDRYEQYF	TGTGCCAGTAGCGACCGTAGGGACAGGTACGAGCAGTACTTC
TRBJ1-4	TRBV9	NA	NA	CASSTRTESREKLFF	TGTGCCAGCAGCACTAGGACGGAATCCCGGGAAAAACTGTTTTTT
TRBJ2-3	TRBV7-2	NA	NA	CASSFRAGGTDTQYF	TGTGCCAGCAGCTTTAGGGCAGGGGGCACAGATACGCAGTATTTT
TRBJ2-5	TRBV5-1	TRBD2	NA	CASSLGISGSWETQYF	TGCGCCAGCAGCTTGGGAATTAGCGGGAGCTGGGAGACCCAGTACTTC
TRBJ2-5	TRBV7-9	TRBD1	NA	CASSLATPGQGLETQYF	TGTGCCAGCAGCTTAGCCACACCGGGACAGGGTTTGGAGACCCAGTACTTC
TRBJ2-7	TRBV6-1	TRBD1	NA	CASSEWDRTYEQYF	TGTGCCAGCAGTGAGTGGGACAGGACCTACGAGCAGTACTTC
TRBJ2-7	TRBV28	NA	few	CASSLWGKNAYEQYF	TGTGCCAGCAGTTTATGGGGCAAGAACGCCTACGAGCAGTACTTC
TRBJ2-5	TRBV6-5	TRBD2	NA	CASKLAGGETQYF	TGTGCCAGCAAACTAGCGGGAGGAGAGACCCAGTACTTC
TRBJ2-6	TRBV4-1	NA	NA	CASSPPGAGANVLTF	TGCGCCAGCAGCCCCCCAGGGGCCGGGGCCAACGTCCTGACTTTC
TRBJ1-3	TRBV7-2	TRBD1	NA	CASSLGPPGQGNTIYF	TGTGCCAGCAGCTTAGGCCCTCCGGGACAGGGAAACACCATATATTTT
TRBJ1-2	TRBV10-3	NA	NA	CAISDPGFKDYGYTF	TGTGCCATCAGTGACCCAGGGTTCAAGGACTATGGCTACACCTTC
TRBJ2-7	TRBV5-6	NA	NA	CASSLVGAARSYEQYF	TGTGCCAGCAGCTTGGTAGGGGCAGCACGGTCGTACGAGCAGTACTTC
TRBJ2-2	TRBV5-5	TRBD1	NA	CASSWDRVIGELFF	TGTGCCAGCAGCTGGGACAGGGTGATCGGGGAGCTGTTTTTT
TRBJ1-2	TRBV9	NA	NA	CASSVDHTGLQDYGYTF	TGTGCCAGCAGCGTAGACCATACAGGTTTACAAGACTATGGCTACACCTTC
TRBJ1-1	TRBV6-6	TRBD1	NA	CASSSGQGGMNTEAFF	TGTGCCAGCAGTTCGGGACAGGGAGGCATGAACACTGAAGCTTTCTTT
TRBJ2-5	TRBV6-5	TRBD2	NA	CASSPTSGRETQYF	TGTGCCAGCAGTCCGACTAGCGGGCGAGAGACCCAGTACTTC
TRBJ1-1	TRBV7-8	TRBD1	NA	CASSRGQGNTEAFF	TGTGCCAGCAGCCGAGGACAGGGAAACACTGAAGCTTTCTTT